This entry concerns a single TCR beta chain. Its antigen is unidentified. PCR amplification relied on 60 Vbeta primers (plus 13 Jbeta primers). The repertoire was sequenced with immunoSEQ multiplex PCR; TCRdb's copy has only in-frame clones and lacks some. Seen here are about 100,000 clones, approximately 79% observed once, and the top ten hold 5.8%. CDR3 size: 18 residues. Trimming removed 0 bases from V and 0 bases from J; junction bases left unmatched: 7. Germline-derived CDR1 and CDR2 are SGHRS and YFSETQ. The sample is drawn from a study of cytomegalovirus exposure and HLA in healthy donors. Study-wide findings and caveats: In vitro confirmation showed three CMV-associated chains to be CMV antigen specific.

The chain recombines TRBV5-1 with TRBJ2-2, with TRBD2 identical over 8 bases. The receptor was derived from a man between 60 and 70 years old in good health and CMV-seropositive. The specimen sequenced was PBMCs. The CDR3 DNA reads TGCGCCAGCAGCTTGGCCGTGAGTAGCGGGGCGAACACCGGGGAGCTGTTTTTT. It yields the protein CASSLAVSSGANTGELFF.